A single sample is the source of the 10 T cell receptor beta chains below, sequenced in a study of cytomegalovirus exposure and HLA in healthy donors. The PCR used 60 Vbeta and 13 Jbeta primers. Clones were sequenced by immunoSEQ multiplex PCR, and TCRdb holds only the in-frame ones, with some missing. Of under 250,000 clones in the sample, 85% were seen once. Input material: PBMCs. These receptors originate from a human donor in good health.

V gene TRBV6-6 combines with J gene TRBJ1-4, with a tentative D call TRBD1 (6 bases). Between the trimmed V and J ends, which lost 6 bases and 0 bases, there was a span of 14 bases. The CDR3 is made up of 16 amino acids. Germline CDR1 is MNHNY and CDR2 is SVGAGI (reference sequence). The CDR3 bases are TGTGCCAGCAGATTTACGGACAGACCAACTAATGAAAAACTGTTTTTT. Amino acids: CASRFTDRPTNEKLFF.

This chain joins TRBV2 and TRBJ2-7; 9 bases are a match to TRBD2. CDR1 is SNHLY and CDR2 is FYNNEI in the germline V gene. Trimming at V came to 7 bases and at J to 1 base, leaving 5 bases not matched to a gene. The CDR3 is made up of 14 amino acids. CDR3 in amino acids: CASISGRLSYEQYF. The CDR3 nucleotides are TGTGCCAGCATCAGCGGGAGGCTGTCCTACGAGCAGTACTTC.

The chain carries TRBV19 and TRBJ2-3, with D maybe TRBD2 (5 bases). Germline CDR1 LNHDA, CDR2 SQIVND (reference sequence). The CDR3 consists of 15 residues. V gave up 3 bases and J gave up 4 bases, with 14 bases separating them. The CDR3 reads CASSIFGESADTQYF. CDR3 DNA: TGTGCCAGTAGTATCTTCGGGGAATCCGCAGATACGCAGTATTTT. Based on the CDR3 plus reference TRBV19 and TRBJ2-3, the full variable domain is DGGITQSPKYLFRKEGQNVTLSCEQNLNHDAMYWYRQDPGQGLRLIYYSQIVNDFQKGDIAEGYSVSREKKESFPLTVTSAQKNPTAFYLCASSIFGESADTQYFGPGTRLTVL.

The CDR3 reads CASSEYSDRADTQYF. Here the CDR3 DNA reads TGTGCCAGCAGTGAATATTCCGACAGGGCGGATACGCAGTATTTT. This chain links TRBV2 with TRBJ2-3; TRBD1 matches 7 bases. The length of the CDR3 is 15 residues. Germline CDR1 and CDR2: SNHLY and FYNNEI. V trimming: 2 bases; J trimming: 6 bases; junction bases outside the gene matches: 8.

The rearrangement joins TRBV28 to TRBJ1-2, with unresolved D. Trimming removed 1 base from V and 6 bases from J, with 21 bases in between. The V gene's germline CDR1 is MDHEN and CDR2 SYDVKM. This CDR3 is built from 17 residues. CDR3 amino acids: CASSLSPGSLPGNGYTF. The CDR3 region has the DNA TGTGCCAGCAGTTTATCTCCCGGGTCCCTCCCGGGGAATGGCTACACCTTC.

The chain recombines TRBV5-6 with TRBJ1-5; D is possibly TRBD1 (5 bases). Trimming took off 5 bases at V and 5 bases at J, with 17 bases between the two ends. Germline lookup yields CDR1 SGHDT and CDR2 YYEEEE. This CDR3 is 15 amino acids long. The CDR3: CASRRSGTKDQPQHF. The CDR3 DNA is TGTGCCAGCAGAAGGAGCGGGACGAAAGATCAGCCCCAGCATTTT.

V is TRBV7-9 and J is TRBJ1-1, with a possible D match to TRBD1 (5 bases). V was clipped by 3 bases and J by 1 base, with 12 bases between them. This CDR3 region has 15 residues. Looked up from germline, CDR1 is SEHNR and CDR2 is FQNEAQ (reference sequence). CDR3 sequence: CASSFSGVGNTEAFF. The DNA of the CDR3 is TGTGCCAGCAGCTTTTCGGGGGTGGGGAACACTGAAGCTTTCTTT.

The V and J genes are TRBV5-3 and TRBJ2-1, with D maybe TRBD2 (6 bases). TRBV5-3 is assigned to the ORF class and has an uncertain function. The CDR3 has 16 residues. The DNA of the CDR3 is TGTACCCGGCTTCGGGGGAGGCGCCACTCCTACAATGAGCAGTTCTTC. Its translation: CTRLRGRRHSYNEQFF.

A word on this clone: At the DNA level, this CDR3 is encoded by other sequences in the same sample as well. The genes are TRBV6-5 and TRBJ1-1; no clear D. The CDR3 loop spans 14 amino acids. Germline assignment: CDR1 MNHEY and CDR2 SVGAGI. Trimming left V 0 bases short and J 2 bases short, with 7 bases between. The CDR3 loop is CASSYSRLNTEAFF. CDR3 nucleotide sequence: TGTGCCAGCAGTTACTCGCGGCTTAACACTGAAGCTTTCTTT.

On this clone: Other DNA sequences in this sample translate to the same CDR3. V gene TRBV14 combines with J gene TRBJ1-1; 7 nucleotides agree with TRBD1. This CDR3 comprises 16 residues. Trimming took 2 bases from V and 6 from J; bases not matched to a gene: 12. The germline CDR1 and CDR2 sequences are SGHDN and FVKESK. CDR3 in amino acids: CASSQIGAGGRSEAFF. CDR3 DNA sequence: TGTGCCAGCAGCCAAATTGGGGCAGGGGGACGGTCTGAAGCTTTCTTT.